One sample yielded the 29 T cell receptor beta chains listed below, sequenced in a study of cytomegalovirus exposure and HLA in healthy donors. 13 Jbeta primers and 60 Vbeta primers were used for the PCR. Clones were read by immunoSEQ multiplex PCR, and TCRdb kept only the in-frame ones, dropping some. The sample includes 140,000 to 150,000 clones, around two thirds of them seen just once. Sequencing was done on a sample of PBMCs. Receptors were obtained from a woman aged 60-70 years in good health and CMV-seropositive.

This chain links TRBV19 with TRBJ2-6, with 9 bases matching TRBD2. V shed 4 bases and J 0 bases; nucleotides not matched to a gene: 13. CDR1 LNHDA and CDR2 SQIVND come from the germline V gene (reference sequence). This CDR3 is built from 20 residues. CDR3 protein: CASSTKGSGGSVSGANVLTF. In DNA, the CDR3 is TGTGCCAGTAGTACGAAAGGTAGCGGGGGCTCGGTCTCTGGGGCCAACGTCCTGACTTTC. Filled out from reference TRBV19 and TRBJ2-6, the complete variable domain reads DGGITQSPKYLFRKEGQNVTLSCEQNLNHDAMYWYRQDPGQGLRLIYYSQIVNDFQKGDIAEGYSVSREKKESFPLTVTSAQKNPTAFYLCASSTKGSGGSVSGANVLTFGAGSRLTVL.

This sequence joins TRBV5-1 and TRBJ2-2, with unresolved D. Trimming pared 6 bases from V and 4 bases from J, leaving 16 bases between. In germline, CDR1 is SGHRS, CDR2 YFSETQ. The CDR3 extends over 15 amino acids. The CDR3 sequence is CASTIDFPGTGELFF. CDR3 coding DNA: TGCGCCAGCACCATCGACTTCCCGGGCACCGGGGAGCTGTTTTTT.

This chain joins TRBV6-5 and TRBJ1-2, with D possibly TRBD1 on 5 matching bases. The CDR3 consists of 13 residues. Germline CDR1 and CDR2: MNHEY and SVGAGI. V lost 5 bases and J 8 bases, leaving 15 bases between the germline ends. The CDR3 nucleotides are TGTGCCAGCAGTCCCCCCGGGGCGGGGGGCTACACCTTC. Amino acids: CASSPPGAGGYTF.

The chain recombines TRBV25-1 with TRBJ1-2; possible D gene TRBD1, 6 bases. Trimming left V 6 bases short and J 8 bases short, with 13 bases between. CDR1 MGHDK and CDR2 SYGVNS come from the germline V gene. The CDR3 is 12 amino acids. The CDR3 reads CASRDRPGGYTF. CDR3 DNA sequence: TGTGCCAGCAGAGACAGGCCTGGAGGCTACACCTTC.

This chain joins TRBV2 and TRBJ2-5; D unclear. Germline CDR1 and CDR2: SNHLY and FYNNEI. V lost 2 bases and J lost 4, with 2 bases in between. The CDR3 runs to 11 residues. The CDR3 DNA follows: TGTGCCAGCAGTGAACTAGAGACCCAGTACTTC. This encodes CASSELETQYF.

The chain employs TRBV5-1 and TRBJ1-2, with TRBD1 as a possible D gene (6 bases). Trimming left V 4 bases short and J 4 bases short, with 14 bases between. Germline V gene lookup returns CDR1 SGHRS and CDR2 YFSETQ. The CDR3 contains 14 residues. CDR3 nucleotide sequence: TGCGCCAGCAGCACGACGACAGGTACCTATGGCTACACCTTC. Protein: CASSTTTGTYGYTF.

This chain joins TRBV13 and TRBJ2-7, with 9 positions matching TRBD2. The germline V gene has CDR1 PRHDT and CDR2 FYEKMQ (reference sequence). V lost 4 bases and J lost 5; bases outside the gene matches: 9. This CDR3 comprises 15 residues. The CDR3 reads CASSSWGSGSNEQYF. The CDR3 DNA is TGTGCCAGCAGCTCATGGGGTAGCGGGAGTAACGAGCAGTACTTC. The full variable domain, its missing parts supplied by reference TRBV13 and TRBJ2-7, is AAGVIQSPRHLIKEKRETATLKCYPIPRHDTVYWYQQGPGQDPQFLISFYEKMQSDKGSIPDRFSAQQFSDYHSELNMSSLELGDSALYFCASSSWGSGSNEQYFGPGTRLTVT.

The chain recombines TRBV5-1 with TRBJ2-1; the D gene is possibly TRBD2 (6 bases). Looked up from germline, CDR1 is SGHRS and CDR2 is YFSETQ. V gave up 4 bases and J gave up 3 bases, with 11 bases separating them. This CDR3 has 14 amino acids. For the CDR3, the DNA is TGCGCCAGCAGCGAGCCGGGACTCTACAATGAGCAGTTCTTC. This encodes CASSEPGLYNEQFF.

This clone occurred once. The rearrangement uses TRBV18 and TRBJ1-1, with D possibly TRBD1 on 5 matching bases. The germline gives CDR1 KGHSH, CDR2 LQKENI. The CDR3 is made up of 13 amino acids. The V end was cut by 2 bases, the J end by 4 bases, with 8 bases between. The CDR3 reads CASSPLGGTEAFF. Written as DNA, the CDR3 is TGTGCCAGCTCACCATTGGGGGGCACTGAAGCTTTCTTT.

This chain joins TRBV7-9 and TRBJ1-5, with a tentative D call TRBD1 (5 bases). Germline-derived CDR1 and CDR2 are SEHNR and FQNEAQ (reference sequence). V was pared by 1 base and J by 4 bases, with 23 bases between. This CDR3 is 19 amino acids long. In DNA form, the CDR3 reads TGTGCCAGCAGCTTAGAAAGGGGACTAAACCCCCCCATAAATCAGCCCCAGCATTTT. It encodes CASSLERGLNPPINQPQHF. Looking up the rest from reference TRBV7-9 and TRBJ1-5 gives the full variable domain: DTGVSQNPRHKITKRGQNVTFRCDPISEHNRLYWYRQTLGQGPEFLTYFQNEAQLEKSRLLSDRFSAERPKGSFSTLEIQRTEQGDSAMYLCASSLERGLNPPINQPQHFGDGTRLSIL.

This clone occurred a few times. The V gene is TRBV6-1, the J gene TRBJ1-4, with 7 bases fitting TRBD1. Per the germline V gene, CDR1 is MNHNS and CDR2 is SASEGT. Trimming cost V 10 bases and J 0 bases; bases outside gene matches: 8. The CDR3 extends over 15 amino acids. The CDR3 region has the DNA TGTGCCAACAAGCAAGGGACAGCAACTAATGAAAAACTGTTTTTT. Translated, it gives CANKQGTATNEKLFF.

The chain has TRBV7-9 and TRBJ2-3; 15 bases align to TRBD2. Germline V CDR1 and CDR2: SEHNR, FQNEAQ (reference sequence). The CDR3 contains 19 residues. Losses at the gene ends were 5 bases for V and 3 bases for J; bases not matched to a gene: 12. The CDR3 spells CASSLGLAGGPKSTDTQYF. In DNA, the CDR3 is TGTGCCAGCAGCCTGGGACTAGCGGGAGGCCCCAAGTCTACAGATACGCAGTATTTT.

This sequence joins TRBV19 and TRBJ2-1, with D unclear. V was shortened by 1 base and J by 9 bases, with 4 bases between the two germline ends. Germline lookup yields CDR1 LNHDA and CDR2 SQIVND (reference sequence). The CDR3 has 11 amino acids. The chain's CDR3 is CASSIGVEQFF. In DNA form, the CDR3 reads TGTGCCAGTAGTATAGGAGTTGAGCAGTTCTTC.

The chain employs TRBV5-1 and TRBJ1-2; TRBD1 might be the D (6 bases). Germline CDR1 reads SGHRS; CDR2 reads YFSETQ. The CDR3 runs to 14 residues. V lost 0 bases and J 4 bases, leaving 10 bases between the germline ends. The CDR3 sequence: CASSLEGEPYGYTF. For the CDR3, the DNA is TGCGCCAGCAGCTTGGAGGGGGAACCCTATGGCTACACCTTC.

This clone has only a few counts. The chain has TRBV6-6 and TRBJ1-2; 9 bases agree with TRBD1. The CDR3 covers 12 residues. Germline V CDR1 and CDR2: MNHNY, SVGAGI (reference sequence). Trimming cost V 5 bases and J 13 bases; bases outside gene matches: 8. In DNA form, the CDR3 reads TGTGCCAGCAGTCCGGGACAGGGACGGTGCACCTTC. The encoded protein is CASSPGQGRCTF.

The chain combines TRBV14 with TRBJ1-2; TRBD1 is a possible D gene (5 bases). CDR1 SGHDN and CDR2 FVKESK come from the germline V gene. The length of the CDR3 is 16 residues. The V and J ends lost 2 bases and 3 bases respectively, with 16 bases between them. CDR3 sequence reads: CASSQNRGQGHYGYTF. The DNA for the CDR3 is TGTGCCAGCAGCCAAAATCGAGGACAAGGGCACTATGGCTACACCTTC. Full variable domain (missing parts from reference TRBV14 and TRBJ1-2): EAGVTQFPSHSVIEKGQTVTLRCDPISGHDNLYWYRRVMGKEIKFLLHFVKESKQDESGMPNNRFLAERTGGTYSTLKVQPAELEDSGVYFCASSQNRGQGHYGYTFGSGTRLTVV.

The V and J genes are TRBV7-9 and TRBJ2-7, with 9 bases fitting TRBD2. V dropped 5 bases and J dropped 5; count of bases not matched to a gene: 16. Germline V CDR1 and CDR2: SEHNR, FQNEAQ (reference sequence). The length of the CDR3 is 17 residues. The CDR3 here is CASSTHEGSGSVHEQYF. In nucleotides, the CDR3 is TGTGCCAGCAGCACCCACGAGGGTAGCGGGAGTGTCCACGAGCAGTACTTC.

The chain recombines TRBV7-8 with TRBJ1-3; D possibly corresponds to TRBD1 (6 bases). Germline V lookup: CDR1 SGHVS, CDR2 FQNEAQ. CDR3 size: 14 residues. The V and J ends lost 5 bases and 3 bases respectively, with 11 bases between them. CDR3 DNA sequence: TGTGCCAGCAGCGGGGGGGCTCGTGGAAACACCATATATTTT. Translated, it gives CASSGGARGNTIYF.

Only a few counts were recorded for this clone. V is TRBV5-6 and J is TRBJ1-2; weak D call: TRBD1 (6 bases). The CDR3 covers 14 residues. Germline lookup yields CDR1 SGHDT and CDR2 YYEEEE. The V end lost 0 bases, the J end lost 4 bases, and 10 bases lay between the germline ends. CDR3 DNA sequence: TGTGCCAGCAGCTTGGAAGGACAGCTCTATGGCTACACCTTC. Translating it yields CASSLEGQLYGYTF.

The chain couples TRBV5-6 to TRBJ2-7; D is ambiguous. Germline V gene data show CDR1 as SGHDT and CDR2 as YYEEEE. The CDR3 extends over 18 amino acids. Trimming pared 0 bases from V and 2 bases from J, leaving 21 bases between. CDR3 sequence (DNA): TGTGCCAGCAGCTTGGCCAATTCAGTGTCACGAAAACCCTACGAGCAGTACTTC. This encodes CASSLANSVSRKPYEQYF.

The chain couples TRBV6-5 to TRBJ2-2; 9 bases are shared with TRBD2. V shed 6 bases and J 5 bases; nucleotides not matched to a gene: 7. The CDR3 loop spans 15 amino acids. The germline gives CDR1 MNHEY, CDR2 SVGAGI. Here the CDR3 DNA reads TGTGCCAGCAGCTCCCTAGCGGGAAGGACCGGGGAGCTGTTTTTT. Protein: CASSSLAGRTGELFF.

V usage is TRBV5-4 and J usage is TRBJ2-5; 10 bases match TRBD2. CDR3 size: 18 residues. Per germline, CDR1 SGHNT and CDR2 YYREEE (reference sequence). V dropped 0 bases and J dropped 0; count of bases not matched to a gene: 8. CDR3 in DNA: TGTGCCAGCAGCTTGGGGATTGGGCTAGCGGGAGACCAAGAGACCCAGTACTTC. It specifies CASSLGIGLAGDQETQYF. Filled out from reference TRBV5-4 and TRBJ2-5, the complete variable domain reads ETGVTQSPTHLIKTRGQQVTLRCSSQSGHNTVSWYQQALGQGPQFIFQYYREEENGRGNFPPRFSGLQFPNYSSELNVNALELDDSALYLCASSLGIGLAGDQETQYFGPGTRLLVL.

This clone was seen only a few times. The chain couples TRBV7-9 to TRBJ2-3; D unclear. V dropped 5 bases and J dropped 3 bases, with 18 bases sitting between them. Germline assignment: CDR1 SEHNR and CDR2 FQNEAQ (reference sequence). The CDR3 is 16 amino acids. CDR3: CASSPPTLGSTDTQYF. CDR3 sequence (DNA): TGTGCCAGCAGCCCGCCGACCCTAGGATCGACAGATACGCAGTATTTT.

Worth noting for this clone: Additional DNA sequences in this sample encode the identical CDR3. The chain is built from TRBV7-9 and TRBJ1-1; D unresolved. The germline V gene has CDR1 SEHNR and CDR2 FQNEAQ (reference sequence). The CDR3 extends over 13 amino acids. Trimming left V 5 bases short and J 1 base short, with 8 bases between. The CDR3 DNA reads as TGTGCCAGCAGCAGTCAGGAGAACACTGAAGCTTTCTTT. This encodes CASSSQENTEAFF.

This clone has just a few counts. The rearrangement links TRBV19 to TRBJ1-5; weak D call: TRBD1 (5 bases). V lost 3 bases and J lost 16, with 22 bases in between. CDR3 length: 14 residues. Germline CDR1 and CDR2: LNHDA and SQIVND (reference sequence). CDR3 DNA: TGTGCCAGTAGTATGAACCCCGGTGGGGGACTGCAACATTTT. Translating it yields CASSMNPGGGLQHF.

The chain uses TRBV28 and TRBJ1-5; D unresolved. The CDR3 has 13 residues. Germline V gene lookup returns CDR1 MDHEN and CDR2 SYDVKM. The V end was cut by 7 bases, the J end by 1 base, with 8 bases between. CDR3 loop: CASTTESNQPQHF. CDR3 sequence (DNA): TGTGCCAGCACCACGGAGAGCAATCAGCCCCAGCATTTT.

The gene calls are TRBV5-1 and TRBJ2-5; perhaps TRBD2 as D (5 bases). Per germline, CDR1 SGHRS and CDR2 YFSETQ. Between the trimmed V and J ends, which lost 3 bases and 5 bases, there was a span of 11 bases. The length of the CDR3 is 13 residues. The CDR3 nucleotides read TGCGCCAGCAGCTCCTCTAGCTTGGAGACCCAGTACTTC. This encodes CASSSSSLETQYF.

The rearrangement uses TRBV4-1 and TRBJ2-5; 7 bases are a match to TRBD1. Germline lookup yields CDR1 MGHRA and CDR2 YSYEKL. Trimming cost V 1 base and J 2 bases; bases outside gene matches: 4. CDR3 length: 15 amino acids. The CDR3 coding sequence is TGCGCCAGCAGCCAAGTCAGGGGGATACAAGAGACCCAGTACTTC. This gives the protein CASSQVRGIQETQYF.

This clone was counted a few times. The rearrangement joins TRBV18 to TRBJ2-7; D is uncertain. This CDR3 has 13 residues. V lost 2 bases to trimming and J lost 6 bases, with 11 bases between them. Germline values: CDR1 KGHSH, CDR2 LQKENI. CDR3 residues: CASSPNLNGEQYF. The CDR3 DNA is TGTGCCAGCTCACCAAATTTGAACGGCGAGCAGTACTTC.